The source of this T cell receptor (beta chain) is a study of PD-1 blockade in classical Hodgkin lymphoma. CDR1 is MNHEY, CDR2 SVGAGI, per germline. With 5 bases clipped from V and 6 bases from J, the junction kept 7 bases outside the gene matches. The CDR3 runs 15 residues. Sequenced by immunoSEQ multiplex PCR; TCRdb stores in-frame clones only, minus some. The sample includes about 150,000 clones, 78% of them seen just once. All patients experienced relapse after autologous stem cell transplantation, and brentuximab vedotin exposure was variable. This receptor was taken from a human donor with classical Hodgkin lymphoma. This chain links TRBV6-5 with TRBJ2-1; 10 positions match TRBD2. This specimen consisted of peripheral blood mononuclear cells (PBMCs), obtained before the second cycle of nivolumab. In DNA, the CDR3 is TGTGCCAGCAGTCTAAGGACTAGCGGACTCAATGAGCAGTTCTTC. Translated, it gives CASSLRTSGLNEQFF.